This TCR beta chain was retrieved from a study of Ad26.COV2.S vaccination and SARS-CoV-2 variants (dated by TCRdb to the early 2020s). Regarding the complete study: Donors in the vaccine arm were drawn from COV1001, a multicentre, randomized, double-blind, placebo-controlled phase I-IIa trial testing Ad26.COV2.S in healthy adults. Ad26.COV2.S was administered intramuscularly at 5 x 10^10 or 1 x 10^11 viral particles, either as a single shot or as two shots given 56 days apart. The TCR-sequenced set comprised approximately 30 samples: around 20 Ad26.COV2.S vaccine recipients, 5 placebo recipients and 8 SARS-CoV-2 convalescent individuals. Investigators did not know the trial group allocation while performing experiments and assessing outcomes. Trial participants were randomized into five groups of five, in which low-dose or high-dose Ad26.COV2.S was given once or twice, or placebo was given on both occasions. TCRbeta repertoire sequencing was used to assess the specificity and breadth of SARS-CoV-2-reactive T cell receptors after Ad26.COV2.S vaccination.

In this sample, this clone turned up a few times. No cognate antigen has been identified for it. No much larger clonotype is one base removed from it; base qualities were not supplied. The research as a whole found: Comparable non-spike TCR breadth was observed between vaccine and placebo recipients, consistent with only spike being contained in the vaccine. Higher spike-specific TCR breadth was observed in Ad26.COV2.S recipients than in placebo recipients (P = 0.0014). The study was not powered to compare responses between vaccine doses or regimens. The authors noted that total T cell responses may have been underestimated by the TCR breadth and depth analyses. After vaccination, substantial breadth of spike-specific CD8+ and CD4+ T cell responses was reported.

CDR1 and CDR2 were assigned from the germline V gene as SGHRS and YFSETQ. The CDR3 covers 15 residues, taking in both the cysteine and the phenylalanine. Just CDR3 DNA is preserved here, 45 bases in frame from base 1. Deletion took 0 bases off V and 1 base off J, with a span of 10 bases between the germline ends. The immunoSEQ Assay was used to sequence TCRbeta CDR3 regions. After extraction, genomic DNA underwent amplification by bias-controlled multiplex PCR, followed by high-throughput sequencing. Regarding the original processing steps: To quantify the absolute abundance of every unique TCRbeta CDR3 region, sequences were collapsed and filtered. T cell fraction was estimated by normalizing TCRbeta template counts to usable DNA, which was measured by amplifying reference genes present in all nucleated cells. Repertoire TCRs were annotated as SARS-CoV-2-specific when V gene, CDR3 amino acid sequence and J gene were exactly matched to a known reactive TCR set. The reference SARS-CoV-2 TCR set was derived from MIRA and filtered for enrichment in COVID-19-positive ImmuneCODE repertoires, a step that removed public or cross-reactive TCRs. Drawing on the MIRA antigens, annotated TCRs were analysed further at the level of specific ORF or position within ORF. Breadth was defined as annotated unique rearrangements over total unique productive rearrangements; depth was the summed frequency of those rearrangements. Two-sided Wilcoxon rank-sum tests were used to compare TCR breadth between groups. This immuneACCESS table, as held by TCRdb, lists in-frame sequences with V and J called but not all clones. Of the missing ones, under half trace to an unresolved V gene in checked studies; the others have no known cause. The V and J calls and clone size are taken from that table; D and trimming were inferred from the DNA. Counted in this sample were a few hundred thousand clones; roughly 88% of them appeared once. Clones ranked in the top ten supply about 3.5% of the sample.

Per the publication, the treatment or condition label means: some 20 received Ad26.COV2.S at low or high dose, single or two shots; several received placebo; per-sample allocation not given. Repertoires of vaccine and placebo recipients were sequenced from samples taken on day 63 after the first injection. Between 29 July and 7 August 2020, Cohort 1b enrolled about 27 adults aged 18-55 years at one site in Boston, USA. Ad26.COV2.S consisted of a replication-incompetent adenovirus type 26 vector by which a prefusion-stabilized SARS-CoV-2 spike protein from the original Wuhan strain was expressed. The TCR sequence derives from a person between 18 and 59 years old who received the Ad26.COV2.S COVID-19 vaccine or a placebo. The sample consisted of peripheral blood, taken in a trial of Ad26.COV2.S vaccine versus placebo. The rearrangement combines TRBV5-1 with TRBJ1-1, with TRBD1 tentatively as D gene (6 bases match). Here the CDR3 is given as CASSLGDRRNTEAFF. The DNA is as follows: TGCGCCAGCAGCTTGGGAGACAGGCGGAACACTGAAGCTTTCTTT.